The present T cell receptor beta chain was sequenced within a study of blood T cell repertoires in COVID-19 (TCRdb year 2020). With respect to the entire study: Samples from collaborators originated in the United States, Italy and Spain and spanned both the acute and convalescent phases of COVID-19. Samples came from the ongoing ImmuneRACE study (first 160 participants) plus 1,254 subjects from 6 global collaborators. Subjects who had been exposed to COVID-19, were actively infected with it, or had recovered from it provided the deeply sampled blood TCRbeta repertoires that made up the dataset. The prospective study material was composed of cDNA or gDNA derived from T cells, B-cell-depleted T cells, or PBMCs. The sample metadata nearly always contained a de-identified subject ID, COVID-19 status, age in years and sex. The repertoires were released in a freely available public database intended as a resource for research on the immune response to SARS-CoV-2. Where available, HLA class I and class II types were obtained from metadata supplied by the sample provider rather than from assay-based typing.

TCRbeta CDR3 regions were amplified from genomic DNA by means of the immunoSEQ Assay, a bias-controlled multiplex PCR. Processing in the source paper ran as follows. Nucleated cell counts per sample were estimated from amplification of reference gene primers within the assay. To quantify the absolute abundance of each unique TCRbeta CDR3 rearrangement, sequence reads were collapsed and filtered. Productive Simpson clonality was computed per sample as the square root of Simpson's diversity index over productive rearrangements. The clones in this table, taken by TCRdb from immuneACCESS, are in-frame only. Not every clone is retained; where verified, under half of the shortfall comes from an unresolved V gene, and the cause of the rest is unknown. The V and J calls and clone size come from that table; D and trimming were worked out from the DNA. Recorded for this sample are roughly 350,000 clones; around nine tenths of them occurred a single time. Of the sample, 6% to 8.5% is held by the ten largest clones.

The full study reports these points: How much clinical and demographic metadata was included differed by source and by participant, and the metadata was provided uncurated.

One collaborating source in Seattle enrolled patients during active infection and followed them longitudinally through the course of disease. Each collaborating institution followed its own protocols to collect whole blood in K2EDTA tubes. For TCRbeta analysis, collaborators shipped samples as frozen whole blood, isolated PBMCs, or DNA extracted from either of those sample types. Remarks on this clone: Its antigen is unknown. No base quality values were provided; no much bigger clone lies one nucleotide off.

The CDR3 sequence holds 14 residues, the cysteine and phenylalanine included. Only CDR3 DNA is held: 42 bases, read in frame from base 1. V loses 7 bases of germline sequence and J loses 1 base, and the interval between the two ends is 13 bases. Looking up the germline V gene (reference sequence) yields CDR1 LNHDA and CDR2 SQIVND. This sequence uses TRBV19 and TRBJ1-1; tentative D gene TRBD1, with 5 bases matching. This clonotype was obtained from a woman aged 70-85 years with COVID-19, enrolled during active disease. Input material: peripheral blood. The nucleotide sequence is given as TGTGCCAGTACCATCGGGAGGGGGAACACTGAAGCTTTCTTT. Translation gives CASTIGRGNTEAFF.